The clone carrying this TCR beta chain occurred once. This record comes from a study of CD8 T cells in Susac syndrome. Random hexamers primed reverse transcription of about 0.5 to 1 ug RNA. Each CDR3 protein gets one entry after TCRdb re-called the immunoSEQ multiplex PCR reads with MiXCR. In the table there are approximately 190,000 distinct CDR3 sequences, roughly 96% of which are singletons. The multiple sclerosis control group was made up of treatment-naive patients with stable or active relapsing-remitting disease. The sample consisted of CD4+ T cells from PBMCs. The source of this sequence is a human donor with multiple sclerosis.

The CDR3 nucleotides are TGTGCCAGCAGTTACTCCCGTCAGTGGAGAACCGGGGAGCTGTTTTTT. This encodes CASSYSRQWRTGELFF. This chain joins TRBV6-5 and TRBJ2-2; unclear D gene. This CDR3 spans 16 amino acids. Germline V gene sequence: CDR1 MNHEY, CDR2 SVGAGI. Trimming took 0 bases from V and 5 from J, leaving 13 bases between them.